Shown below are 8 T cell receptor beta chains from a single sample sequenced in a study of vaccination effects on CD4 cells after COVID-19. Libraries were prepared by immunoSEQ multiplex PCR; TCRdb keeps only in-frame clonotypes and omits some of them. The profile covers approximately 31,000 clones, with about 70% appearing a single time and 9% to 15% taken by the ten largest. Prior to sequencing, the ViraFEST assay stimulated PBMC with viral peptide pools, which expanded the antigen-specific CD4+ T cells. Isolating CD4+ T cells followed approximately ten days of culture. Participants got two doses of BNT162b2 or mRNA-1273 vaccine. Their antigen targets remain unknown. The source was CD4+ T cells from PBMCs cultured with HCoV-229E spike peptides, collected after COVID-19 vaccination. These receptors all come from a human donor who received a COVID-19 vaccine.

The chain recombines TRBV28 with TRBJ2-7; weak D call: TRBD2 (5 bases). Germline V lookup: CDR1 MDHEN, CDR2 SYDVKM. CDR3 length equals 14 residues. The germline V and J ends were trimmed by 2 bases and 0 bases, with 8 bases remaining between them. CDR3 DNA sequence: TGTGCCAGCAGTTTAGGTGGGAGCTCCTACGAGCAGTACTTC. Translating it yields CASSLGGSSYEQYF.

CDR3 sequence reads: CASSFTTGGEYGYTF. The CDR3 coding sequence is TGTGCCAGCAGCTTTACTACAGGGGGCGAATATGGCTACACCTTC. This chain connects TRBV3-1 (or the pseudogene TRBV3-2) to TRBJ1-2; TRBD1 aligns across 9 bases. The CDR3 runs 15 residues. CDR1 and CDR2 from the germline V gene are LGHDT and YNNKEL (reference sequence). J lost 5 bases, V lost 5 bases, and 9 bases had no gene match.

The chain recombines TRBV10-1 with TRBJ2-1; 9 bases agree with TRBD2. There are 14 residues in the CDR3. Trimming removed 6 bases from V and 7 bases from J; junction bases left unmatched: 7. In germline, CDR1 is WNHNN, CDR2 SYGVQD (reference sequence). CDR3 protein: CASRRLAAGNEQFF. The CDR3, as DNA: TGCGCCAGCAGAAGACTAGCGGCGGGGAATGAGCAGTTCTTC.

Concerning this clone: One end of the junction is discordant with germline, which a read error may explain. The gene calls are TRBV5-1 and TRBJ2-5; tentative D call: TRBD2 (5 bases). The CDR3 is made up of 13 amino acids. Germline V gives CDR1 SGHRS, CDR2 YFSETQ. The CDR3 protein is CASSLTKLENQYF. The CDR3 DNA reads as TGCGCCAGCAGCTTGACTAAACTAGAGAACCAGTACTTC.

The chain links TRBV7-9 to TRBJ1-1; no clear D gene. V lost 3 bases, J lost 1 base, and 9 bases lay in between. The CDR3 runs 14 residues. Germline V gives CDR1 SEHNR, CDR2 FQNEAQ (reference sequence). CDR3 sequence (DNA): TGTGCCAGCAGCTTCATGGGTGGGAACACTGAAGCTTTCTTT. Residues: CASSFMGGNTEAFF.

V usage is TRBV19 and J usage is TRBJ1-6, with TRBD1 matching over 8 bases. Germline CDR1 and CDR2: LNHDA and SQIVND (reference sequence). CDR3 length: 15 residues. V trimming: 6 bases; J trimming: 6 bases; junction bases outside the gene matches: 7. CDR3 amino acids: CASREQGAVNSPLHF. The CDR3 coding sequence is TGTGCCAGTAGAGAGCAGGGGGCCGTTAATTCACCCCTCCACTTT.

V and J are TRBV3-1 (or the pseudogene TRBV3-2) and TRBJ2-1; no clear D. V was pared by 1 base and J by 2 bases, with 9 bases between. This CDR3 comprises 15 residues. Germline CDR1 and CDR2: LGHDT and YNNKEL (reference sequence). CDR3 sequence: CASSQGSVAYNEQFF. The CDR3 coding sequence is TGTGCCAGCAGCCAAGGAAGCGTCGCCTACAATGAGCAGTTCTTC.

The genes are TRBV2 and TRBJ2-7, with TRBD2 identical over 12 bases. This CDR3 spans 18 amino acids. With 6 bases clipped from V and 3 bases from J, the junction kept 15 bases outside the gene matches. The germline CDR1 and CDR2 sequences are SNHLY and FYNNEI. The DNA of the CDR3 is TGTGCCAGCAGGAGAGAACTAGCGGGGGGCCCAACAAGCTACGAGCAGTACTTC. Protein sequence: CASRRELAGGPTSYEQYF. The variable domain in full, completed from reference TRBV2 and TRBJ2-7, reads EPEVTQTPSHQVTQMGQEVILRCVPISNHLYFYWYRQILGQKVEFLVSFYNNEISEKSEIFDDQFSVERPDGSNFTLKIRSTKLEDSAMYFCASRRELAGGPTSYEQYFGPGTRLTVT.